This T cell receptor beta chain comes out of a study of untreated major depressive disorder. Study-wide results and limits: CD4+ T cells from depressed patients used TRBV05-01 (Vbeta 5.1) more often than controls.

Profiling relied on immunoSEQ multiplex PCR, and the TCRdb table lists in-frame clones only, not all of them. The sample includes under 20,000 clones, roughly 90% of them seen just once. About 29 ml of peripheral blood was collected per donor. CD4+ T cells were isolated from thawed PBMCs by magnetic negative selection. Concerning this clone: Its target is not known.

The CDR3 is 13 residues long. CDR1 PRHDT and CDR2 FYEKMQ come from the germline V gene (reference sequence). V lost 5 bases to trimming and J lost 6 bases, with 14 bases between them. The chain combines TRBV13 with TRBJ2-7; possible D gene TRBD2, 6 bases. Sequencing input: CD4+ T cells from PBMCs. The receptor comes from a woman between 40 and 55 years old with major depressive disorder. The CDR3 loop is CASSPEGSGEQYF. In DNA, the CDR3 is TGTGCCAGCAGCCCAGAGGGTAGCGGCGAGCAGTACTTC.